The text below deals with one TCR beta chain. Self-reported history from a screening survey and questionnaire set each donor's cohort. Donors in Cohort 3 counted as recovered after two negative PCRs, clearance, or symptom resolution. This entry comes from a study of blood T cell repertoires in COVID-19. Libraries were prepared by immunoSEQ multiplex PCR; TCRdb keeps only in-frame clonotypes and omits some of them. This sample has approximately 470,000 clones, with around 87% found just once. Germline values: CDR1 SGHNT, CDR2 YYREEE (reference sequence). The CDR3 length is 13 residues. V lost 3 bases and J lost 14; bases outside the gene matches: 6.

The chain joins TRBV5-4 to TRBJ1-5, with TRBD1 identical over 12 bases. This clonotype was sampled from a woman under 30 who had recovered from COVID-19. The sample was PBMCs or T cells enriched from blood (not recorded which). The CDR3 sequence: CASSWDRGPVEHF. The CDR3 nucleotides are TGTGCCAGCAGCTGGGACAGGGGGCCGGTGGAGCATTTT.